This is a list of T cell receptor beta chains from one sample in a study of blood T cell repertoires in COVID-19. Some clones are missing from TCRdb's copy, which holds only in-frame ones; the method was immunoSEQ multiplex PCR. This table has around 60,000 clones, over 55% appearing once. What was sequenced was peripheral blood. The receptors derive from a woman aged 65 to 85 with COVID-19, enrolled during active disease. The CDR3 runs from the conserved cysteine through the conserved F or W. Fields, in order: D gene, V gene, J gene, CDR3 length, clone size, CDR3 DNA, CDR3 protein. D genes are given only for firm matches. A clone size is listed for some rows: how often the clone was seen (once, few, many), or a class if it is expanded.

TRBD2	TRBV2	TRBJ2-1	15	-	TGTGCCACCGCGGTGAGCGGGGGGGCTTTTGGTGAGCAGTTCTTC	CATAVSGGAFGEQFF
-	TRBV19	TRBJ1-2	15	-	TGTGCCAGTAGAGGACCCGGCCAGGGTAACGCGGGCTACACCTTC	CASRGPGQGNAGYTF
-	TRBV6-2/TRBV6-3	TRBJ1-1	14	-	TGTGCCAGCAGCCTCACGCGGGGGGGAGAAGAAGCTTTCTTT	CASSLTRGGEEAFF
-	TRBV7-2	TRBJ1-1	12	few	TGTGCCAGCAGCGGCTGGGGGGCTGAAGCTTTCTTT	CASSGWGAEAFF
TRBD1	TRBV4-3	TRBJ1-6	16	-	TGCGCCAGCAGCCAGGACAGGGTGAATTATAATTCACCCCTCCACTTT	CASSQDRVNYNSPLHF
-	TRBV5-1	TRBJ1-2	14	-	TGCGCCAGCAGCTTCGAACCACGGGATCAAGGCTACACCTTC	CASSFEPRDQGYTF
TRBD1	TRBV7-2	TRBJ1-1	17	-	TGTGCCAGCAGCTTAGTGGGACAGGGGGCGATTAACACTGAAGCTTTCTTT	CASSLVGQGAINTEAFF
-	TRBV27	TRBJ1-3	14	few	TGTGCCAGCAGTTCCCGTGGGAGGGGAAACACCATATATTTT	CASSSRGRGNTIYF
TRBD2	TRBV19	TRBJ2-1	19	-	TGTGCCAGTAGTTGGGGCCCGGGACTAGCGGGGATTCTTTACAATGAGCAGTTCTTC	CASSWGPGLAGILYNEQFF
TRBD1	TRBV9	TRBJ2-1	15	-	TGTGCCAGCAGCGTTACGGACAGGGGTGGGAATGAGCAGTTCTTC	CASSVTDRGGNEQFF
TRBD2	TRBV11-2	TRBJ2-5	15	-	TGTGCCAGCAGCTTCATAGCGGGGGGGGAAGAGACCCAGTACTTC	CASSFIAGGEETQYF
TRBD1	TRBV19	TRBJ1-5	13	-	TGTGCCAGTAGTGTGGGACAGCCCGAGGCCCAGCATTTT	CASSVGQPEAQHF
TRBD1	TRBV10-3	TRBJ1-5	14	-	TGTGCCACCGAGGACAGGGGCAACAATCAGCCCCAGCATTTT	CATEDRGNNQPQHF
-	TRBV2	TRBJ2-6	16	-	TGTGCCAGCAGTGTCGGACGGGGCTCTGGGGCCAACGTCCTGACTTTC	CASSVGRGSGANVLTF
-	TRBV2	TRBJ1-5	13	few	TGTGCCAGCAGGGATGACAACAATCAGCCCCAGCATTTT	CASRDDNNQPQHF
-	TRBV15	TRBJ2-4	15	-	TGTGCCACCAGCAGAGTACCGGGGTTCGAAAACATTCAGTACTTC	CATSRVPGFENIQYF
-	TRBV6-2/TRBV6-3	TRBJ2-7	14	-	TGTGCCAGCAGTGCGGGCGGGGTCAACCTACGAGGGTACTTC	CASSAGGVNLRGYF
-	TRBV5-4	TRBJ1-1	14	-	TGTGCCAGCAGAACCTCAGGGAGGAGTACTGAAGCTTTCTTT	CASRTSGRSTEAFF
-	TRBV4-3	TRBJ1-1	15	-	TGCGCCAGCAGCCAAGCGGCAGGGGCGGCCACTGAAGCTTTCTTT	CASSQAAGAATEAFF
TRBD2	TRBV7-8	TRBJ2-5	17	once	TGTGCCAGCAGCTTAAGAACTAGCGGGGGAATGGGAGAGACCCAGTACTTC	CASSLRTSGGMGETQYF
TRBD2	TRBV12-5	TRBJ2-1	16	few	TGTGCTAGTGGTGCCTGGACTAGCCGGAGGTACAATGAGCAGTTCTTC	CASGAWTSRRYNEQFF
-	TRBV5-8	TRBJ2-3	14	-	TGTGCCAGCAGCTTGGAGGCCGGAGGAGATACGCAGTATTTT	CASSLEAGGDTQYF
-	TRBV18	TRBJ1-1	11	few	TGTGCCAGCTCCCCGAGCACTGAAGCTTTCTTT	CASSPSTEAFF
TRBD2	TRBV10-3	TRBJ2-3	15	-	TGTGCCATCAGTGGGGGACTAGCGGGACTAAATACGCAGTATTTT	CAISGGLAGLNTQYF
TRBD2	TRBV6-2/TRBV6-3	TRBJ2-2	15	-	TGTGCCAGCAGTGGGACTAGCGGGAGCCCCGGGGAGCTGTTTTTT	CASSGTSGSPGELFF
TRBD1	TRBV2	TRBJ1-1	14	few	TGTGCCAGCAGTGAAGCGCTTCTCAGGGGGCAAGCTTTCTTT	CASSEALLRGQAFF
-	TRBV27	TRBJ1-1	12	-	TGTGCCAGCCAGACAGGGAACACTGAAGCTTTCTTT	CASQTGNTEAFF
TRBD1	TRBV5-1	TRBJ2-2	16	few	TGCGCCAGCAGCTTGGTAGGACAGGGAGGAACCGGGGAGCTGTTTTTT	CASSLVGQGGTGELFF
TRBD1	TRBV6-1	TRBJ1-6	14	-	TGTGCCAGCAGTGGGGGACAGGTTAATTCACCCCTCCACTTT	CASSGGQVNSPLHF
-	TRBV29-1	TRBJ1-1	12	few	TGCAGCGTTGAGAGGACAGAAAGTGAAGCTTTCTTT	CSVERTESEAFF
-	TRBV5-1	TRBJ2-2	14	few	TGCGCCAGCAGCTTGGTAGCGATCACCGGGGAGCTGTTTTTT	CASSLVAITGELFF
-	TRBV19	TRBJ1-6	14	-	TGTGCCAGTAGTGGTCCGGGGGTAGGTTCACCCCTCCACTTT	CASSGPGVGSPLHF
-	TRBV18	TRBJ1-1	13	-	TGTGCCAGCTCAGTGACACAGAACACTGAAGCTTTCTTT	CASSVTQNTEAFF
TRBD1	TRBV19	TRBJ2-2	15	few	TGTGCCAGTAGTAGAGGACAGGGGAACACCGGGGAGCTGTTTTTT	CASSRGQGNTGELFF
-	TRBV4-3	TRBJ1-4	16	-	TGCGCCAGCAGCCAACACCCACTGGGGGGTAATGAAAAACTGTTTTTT	CASSQHPLGGNEKLFF
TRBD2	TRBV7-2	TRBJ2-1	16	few	TGTGCCAGCAGCCTGAGGACTAGCGGGAGTCACAGTGAGCAGTTCTTC	CASSLRTSGSHSEQFF
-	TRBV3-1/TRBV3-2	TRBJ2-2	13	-	TGTGCCAGCAGCCAAGGAGACACCGGGGAGCTGTTTTTT	CASSQGDTGELFF
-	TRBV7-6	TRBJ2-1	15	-	TGTGCCAGCAGCTTTTCGCAGGGGCCCTACAATGAGCAGTTCTTC	CASSFSQGPYNEQFF
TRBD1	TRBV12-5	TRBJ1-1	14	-	TGTGCTAGTGGGGTACAGAGGGGGCACACTGAAGCTTTCTTT	CASGVQRGHTEAFF
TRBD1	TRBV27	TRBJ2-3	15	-	TGTGCCAGCAGTGACCGGGACAGGCGCACAGATACGCAGTATTTT	CASSDRDRRTDTQYF
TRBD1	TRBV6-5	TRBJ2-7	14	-	TGTGCCAGCAGGGTGACAGGGACCTCGAGCGAGCAGTACTTC	CASRVTGTSSEQYF
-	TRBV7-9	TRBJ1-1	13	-	TGTGCCAGCAGCTTAGCCTCCAGCACTGAAGCTTTCTTT	CASSLASSTEAFF